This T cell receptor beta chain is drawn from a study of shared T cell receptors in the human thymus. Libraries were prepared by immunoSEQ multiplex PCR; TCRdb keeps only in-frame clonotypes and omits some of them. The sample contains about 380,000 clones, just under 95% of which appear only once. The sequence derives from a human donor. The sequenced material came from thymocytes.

This CDR3 is CASSFPTGSAGGEQFF. The CDR3 nucleotides are TGTGCCAGCAGTTTCCCCACTGGATCCGCGGGGGGTGAGCAGTTCTTC. This chain uses TRBV28 with TRBJ2-1; TRBD2 matches 8 bases. The CDR3 loop spans 16 amino acids. Unmatched junction bases numbered 13, after V lost 3 bases and J lost 9 bases. Per the germline V gene, CDR1 is MDHEN and CDR2 is SYDVKM.